The T cell receptor (beta chain) under discussion was sequenced for a study of cytomegalovirus exposure and HLA in healthy donors. Study-wide context: Among the 300 to 500 donors who were genotyped, about 80% fell in the genetic ancestry cluster that is associated with self-reported Caucasian donors.

Points on this clone: Its antigen is undetermined.

With V trimmed by 6 bases and J by 2 bases, 8 bases remained unmatched. CDR1 SGHAT and CDR2 FQNNGV come from the germline V gene. The CDR3 has 15 residues. Study-wide results and limits: Presence/absence results assume similar sequencing depth per donor, which may not hold. HLA-A and HLA-B allele assignments for most subjects were reportedly predicted accurately using TCR beta sequences.

The primer mix had 60 Vbeta and 13 Jbeta primers. TCRdb's copy holds only in-frame clones and misses some; the assay was immunoSEQ multiplex PCR. The table shows 130,000 to 150,000 clones, with roughly three quarters occurring only once. Material for sequencing was PBMCs. The chain recombines TRBV11-2 with TRBJ2-5; 8 positions match TRBD2. This clonotype was sampled from a female donor in good health and CMV-seronegative. The CDR3 protein is CASRFRPSGQETQYF. The DNA of the CDR3 is TGTGCCAGCAGGTTCCGCCCTAGCGGGCAAGAGACCCAGTACTTC.